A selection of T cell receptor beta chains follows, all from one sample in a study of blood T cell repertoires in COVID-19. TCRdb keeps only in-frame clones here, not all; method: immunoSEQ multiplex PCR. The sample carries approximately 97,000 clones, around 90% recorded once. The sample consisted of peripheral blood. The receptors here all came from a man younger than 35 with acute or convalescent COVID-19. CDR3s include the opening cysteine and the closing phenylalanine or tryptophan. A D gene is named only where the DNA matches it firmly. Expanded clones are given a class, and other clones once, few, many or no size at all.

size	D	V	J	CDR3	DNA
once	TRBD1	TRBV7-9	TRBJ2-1	CASSPGQGLDNEQFF	TGTGCCAGCAGCCCGGGACAGGGTTTGGACAATGAGCAGTTCTTC
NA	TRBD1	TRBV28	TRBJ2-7	CASSLWGGQGPAEQYF	TGTGCCAGCAGTTTATGGGGAGGACAGGGGCCTGCCGAGCAGTACTTC
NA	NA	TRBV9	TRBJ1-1	CASSVDGAFTEAFF	TGTGCCAGCAGCGTAGATGGGGCATTCACTGAAGCTTTCTTT
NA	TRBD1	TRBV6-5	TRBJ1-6	CASTLGTGLGSPLHF	TGTGCCAGCACCTTAGGGACAGGGTTGGGCTCACCCCTCCACTTT
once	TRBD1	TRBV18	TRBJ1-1	CASSPQGALENTEAFF	TGTGCCAGCTCACCACAGGGGGCTTTGGAGAACACTGAAGCTTTCTTT
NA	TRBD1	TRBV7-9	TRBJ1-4	CASSLDRSNEKLFF	TGTGCCAGCAGTTTGGACAGGTCTAATGAAAAACTGTTTTTT
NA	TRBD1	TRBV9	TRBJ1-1	CASSVQTGGGLGNGEAFF	TGTGCCAGCAGCGTACAAACAGGGGGCGGCCTTGGTAACGGTGAAGCTTTCTTT
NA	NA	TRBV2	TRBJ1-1	CASRAQGMNTEAFF	TGTGCCAGCAGAGCTCAGGGAATGAACACTGAAGCTTTCTTT
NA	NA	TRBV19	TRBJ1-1	CASRGTQLNTEAFF	TGTGCCAGTAGGGGGACACAGTTGAACACTGAAGCTTTCTTT
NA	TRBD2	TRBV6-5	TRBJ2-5	CATKPRGGIETQYF	TGTGCCACCAAGCCGCGGGGGGGCATAGAGACCCAGTACTTC
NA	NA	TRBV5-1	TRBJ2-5	CASSPRTDKETQYF	TGCGCCAGCAGCCCTCGGACAGATAAAGAGACCCAGTACTTC
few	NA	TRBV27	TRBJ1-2	CASSPQEGVIIGYTF	TGTGCCAGCAGTCCTCAGGAGGGCGTAATAATCGGCTACACCTTC
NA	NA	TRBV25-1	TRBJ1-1	CASSEGGNTEAFF	TGTGCCAGCAGTGAGGGGGGAAACACTGAAGCTTTCTTT
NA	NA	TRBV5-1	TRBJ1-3	CASSLGGSISGNTIYF	TGCGCCAGCAGCTTGGGCGGGTCAATCTCTGGAAACACCATATATTTT
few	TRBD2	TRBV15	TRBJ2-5	CATSTGGGKETQYF	TGTGCCACCAGCACAGGCGGGGGGAAAGAGACCCAGTACTTC
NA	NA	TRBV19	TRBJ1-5	CASILARRQHSNQPQHF	NA
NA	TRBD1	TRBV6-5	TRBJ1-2	CASRDRGRDYGYTF	TGTGCCAGCAGGGACAGGGGGCGAGACTATGGCTACACCTTC
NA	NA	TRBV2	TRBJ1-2	CASREDSYGYTF	TGTGCCAGCAGGGAAGACAGCTATGGCTACACCTTC
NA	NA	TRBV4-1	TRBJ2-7	CASSQDVGGGEQYF	TGCGCCAGCAGCCAAGATGTGGGAGGGGGCGAGCAGTACTTC
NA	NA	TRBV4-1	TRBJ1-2	CASSQDPTVVYGYTF	TGCGCCAGCAGCCAAGATCCTACAGTGGTCTATGGCTACACCTTC
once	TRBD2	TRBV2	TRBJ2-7	CASSEAGLAGPYEQYF	TGTGCCAGCAGTGAAGCAGGGCTAGCGGGCCCCTACGAGCAGTACTTC
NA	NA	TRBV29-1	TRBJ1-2	CSVVTDSWSNYGYTF	TGCAGCGTTGTAACGGACAGCTGGTCGAACTATGGCTACACCTTC
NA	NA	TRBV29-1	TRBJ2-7	CSVGRGTYEQYF	TGCAGCGTTGGCCGAGGAACCTACGAGCAGTACTTC
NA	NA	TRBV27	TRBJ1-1	CASSLVGGNTEAFF	TGTGCCAGCAGTTTAGTCGGTGGGAACACTGAAGCTTTCTTT
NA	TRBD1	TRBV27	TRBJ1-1	CASTTGETEAFF	TGTGCCAGCACTACAGGGGAAACTGAAGCTTTCTTT
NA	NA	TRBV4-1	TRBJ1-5	CASSQNRASEPQHF	TGCGCCAGCAGCCAAAACAGGGCCTCTGAGCCCCAGCATTTT
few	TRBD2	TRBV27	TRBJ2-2	CATSVGRANTGELFF	TGTGCCACCTCGGTAGGGAGGGCGAACACCGGGGAGCTGTTTTTT
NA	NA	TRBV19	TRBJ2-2	CATKRQLNTGELFF	TGTGCCACAAAGAGACAGCTTAACACCGGGGAGCTGTTTTTT
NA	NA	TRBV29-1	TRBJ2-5	CSALQPFQETQYF	TGCAGCGCCCTACAGCCATTCCAAGAGACCCAGTACTTC
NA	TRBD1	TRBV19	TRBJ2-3	CASSPGQVDDTQYF	TGTGCCAGTAGTCCGGGACAGGTCGATGATACGCAGTATTTT
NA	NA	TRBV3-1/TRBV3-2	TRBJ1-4	CASSARGGGGEKLFF	TGTGCCAGCAGCGCACGCGGGGGTGGGGGTGAAAAACTGTTTTTT
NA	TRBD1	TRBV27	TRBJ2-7	CASSLKRTGGYEQYF	TGTGCCAGCAGTCTCAAACGGACAGGGGGGTACGAGCAGTACTTC
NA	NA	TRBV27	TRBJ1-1	CASSSGLRTEAFF	TGTGCCAGCAGTTCGGGTTTACGGACTGAAGCTTTCTTT
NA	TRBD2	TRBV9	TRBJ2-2	CASNPLAGVMNTGELFF	TGTGCCAGCAACCCACTAGCGGGGGTTATGAACACCGGGGAGCTGTTTTTT
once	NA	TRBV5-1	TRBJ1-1	CASSLADSLNTEAFF	TGCGCCAGCAGCTTGGCAGACAGCTTGAACACTGAAGCTTTCTTT
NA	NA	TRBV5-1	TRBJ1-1	CASSFIGVDEGTEAFF	TGCGCCAGCAGCTTCATAGGGGTCGATGAAGGTACTGAAGCTTTCTTT
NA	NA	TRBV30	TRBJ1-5	CAWGEEDNQPQHF	TGTGCCTGGGGGGAGGAGGACAATCAGCCCCAGCATTTT
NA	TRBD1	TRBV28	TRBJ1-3	CASRSGTASSGNTIYF	TGTGCCAGCAGGTCCGGGACAGCGAGCTCTGGAAACACCATATATTTT
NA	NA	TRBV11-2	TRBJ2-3	CASSLDGGQDTQYF	TGTGCCAGCAGCTTAGACGGGGGGCAAGATACGCAGTATTTT
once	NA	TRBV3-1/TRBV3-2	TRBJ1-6	CASSQGGGSSYNSPLHF	TGTGCCAGCAGCCAGGGTGGGGGGAGCTCCTATAATTCACCCCTCCACTTT
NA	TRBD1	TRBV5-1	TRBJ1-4	CASRQDRGDPNEKLFF	TGCGCCAGCAGACAGGACAGGGGGGACCCTAATGAAAAACTGTTTTTT
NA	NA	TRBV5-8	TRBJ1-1	CASSPRQASVNTEAFF	TGTGCCAGCAGCCCTCGACAGGCGTCGGTGAACACTGAAGCTTTCTTT
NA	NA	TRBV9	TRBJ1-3	CASSVQEVSSGNTIYF	TGTGCCAGCAGCGTACAAGAGGTTTCCTCTGGAAACACCATATATTTT
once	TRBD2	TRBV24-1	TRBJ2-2	CATSDPVGAGGTGELFF	TGTGCCACCAGTGACCCCGTTGGAGCGGGAGGCACCGGGGAGCTGTTTTTT
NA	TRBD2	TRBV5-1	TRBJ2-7	CASSLAAGTSGYEQYF	TGCGCCAGCAGCTTGGCCGCCGGGACTAGCGGGTACGAGCAGTACTTC
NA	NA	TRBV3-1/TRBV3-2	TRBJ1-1	CASSSTRVTEAFF	TGTGCCAGCAGCTCAACCAGGGTCACTGAAGCTTTCTTT
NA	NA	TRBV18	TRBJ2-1	CASSPLGGAASYNEQFF	TGTGCCAGCTCACCACTTGGGGGGGCGGCGAGTTACAATGAGCAGTTCTTC
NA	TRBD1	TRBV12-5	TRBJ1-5	CASGTGTGYSNQPQHF	TGTGCTAGTGGTACAGGGACAGGTTATAGCAATCAGCCCCAGCATTTT